These 20 T cell receptor beta chains came from one sample sequenced in a study of T-cell memory formation after mild COVID-19. One entry per CDR3 protein, called by TCRdb with MiXCR from the 5' RACE reads. The table has 300,000 to 400,000 distinct CDR3 sequences, around 15% seen once. The sequenced sample was PBMCs or a T cell subset sorted from them (not recorded which). The source of these receptors is a man in his late teens or twenties who had mild COVID-19 (a few samples of this study predate the infection). Cell type and time point are not known.

The chain couples TRBV7-9 to TRBJ2-2; D possibly corresponds to TRBD2 (5 bases). CDR3 length: 15 amino acids. V dropped 10 bases and J dropped 1 base, with 16 bases sitting between them. Germline CDR1 is SEHNR and CDR2 is FQNEAQ (reference sequence). The CDR3 loop is CATTPTGMNTGELFF. Written as DNA, the CDR3 is TGTGCCACCACCCCGACCGGGATGAACACCGGGGAGCTGTTTTTT.

This clonotype was recorded many times. The chain recombines TRBV6-4 with TRBJ2-2; 10 bases are a match to TRBD1. There are 15 residues in the CDR3. The V gene's germline CDR1 is MRHNA and CDR2 SNTAGT. Trimming removed 2 bases from V and 6 bases from J; junction bases left unmatched: 3. CDR3 region: CASSDKTGGPGELFF. The CDR3 region has the DNA TGTGCCAGCAGTGACAAGACAGGGGGCCCCGGGGAGCTGTTTTTT.

V is TRBV4-2 and J is TRBJ2-3, with TRBD2 as a possible D gene (5 bases). The V gene's germline CDR1 is LGHNA and CDR2 YNFKEQ. The V and J ends lost 4 bases and 2 bases respectively, with 10 bases between them. The CDR3 loop spans 14 amino acids. CDR3 amino acids: CASSLGEFTDTQYF. CDR3 DNA: TGTGCCAGCAGCCTCGGGGAGTTCACAGATACGCAGTATTTT.

This sequence joins TRBV2 and TRBJ2-5; unclear D gene. CDR3 length equals 13 residues. Germline CDR1 is SNHLY and CDR2 is FYNNEI. The V end lost 8 bases, the J end lost 4 bases, and 14 bases lay between the germline ends. The CDR3 nucleotides are TGTGCCAGCGCCCTGGGTGTCGGAGAGACCCAGTACTTC. Its translation: CASALGVGETQYF.

This clonotype was detected ten times or more. This chain joins TRBV20-1 and TRBJ2-3, with 9 bases identical to TRBD2. J lost 8 bases, V lost 6 bases, and 9 bases had no gene match. The CDR3 sequence is 13 residues long. Germline V gene lookup returns CDR1 DFQATT and CDR2 SNEGSKA (reference sequence). The CDR3 region is CSAAPAGGGTQYF. CDR3 sequence (DNA): TGCAGTGCCGCCCCAGCGGGGGGAGGTACGCAGTATTTT.

The sample holds many counts of this clonotype. The chain uses TRBV7-3 and TRBJ1-1; D is perhaps TRBD1 (6 bases). Germline V gives CDR1 SGHTA, CDR2 FQGTGA. The V gene lost 5 bases and the J gene lost 4 bases, with 11 bases spanning the gap. The CDR3 runs 13 residues. CDR3 bases: TGTGCCAGCAGCGAGACAGGTTCCACTGAAGCTTTCTTT. It yields the protein CASSETGSTEAFF.

The chain is built from TRBV20-1 and TRBJ2-7, with 9 bases that match TRBD1. The junction had 4 bases not matched to a gene; V was cut back by 1 base and J by 0 bases. Germline V lookup: CDR1 DFQATT, CDR2 SNEGSKA (reference sequence). This CDR3 contains 15 residues. The DNA of the CDR3 is TGCAGTGCTAGAGCTATGGGACAGGGCTCCTACGAGCAGTACTTC. Translating gives CSARAMGQGSYEQYF.

The table lists this clonotype with a few counts. J is TRBJ2-2 and V is TRBV5-1, with D perhaps being TRBD1 or TRBD2 (5 bases each). The germline V gene has CDR1 SGHRS and CDR2 YFSETQ. Trimming took 6 bases from V and 5 from J, leaving 8 bases between them. This CDR3 region has 12 residues. The CDR3 DNA follows: TGCGCCAGCAACGAGGGGACCGGGGAGCTGTTTTTT. Translating gives CASNEGTGELFF. The entire variable domain, with the rest obtained from reference TRBV5-1 and TRBJ2-2, is as follows: KAGVTQTPRYLIKTRGQQVTLSCSPISGHRSVSWYQQTPGQGLQFLFEYFSETQRNKGNFPGRFSGRQFSNSRSEMNVSTLELGDSALYLCASNEGTGELFFGEGSRLTVL.

This clonotype was observed a few times. The chain has TRBV6-5 and TRBJ2-2; TRBD2 matches 11 bases. J gave up 7 bases and V 5 bases, and 9 bases lay outside the gene matches. The CDR3 spans 16 residues. The germline gives CDR1 MNHEY, CDR2 SVGAGI. The CDR3, as DNA: TGTGCCAGCAGTCAATGGACTAGCGGGCCGGGCGGGGAGCTGTTTTTT. The encoded protein is CASSQWTSGPGGELFF.

The chain has TRBV6-4 and TRBJ2-1; D unclear. V was trimmed by 6 bases and J by 10 bases, leaving 22 bases between them. The CDR3 runs to 15 residues. Germline V lookup: CDR1 MRHNA, CDR2 SNTAGT. DNA for the CDR3: TGTGCCAGCAGCAAGGATCCCTTCAAGCATTACGAGCAGTTCTTC. Translation: CASSKDPFKHYEQFF.

V usage is TRBV7-3 and J usage is TRBJ1-1, with D perhaps TRBD1 (6 bases). This CDR3 has 14 residues. The ends were cut back, 3 bases at V and 4 bases at J, with 12 bases in the middle. The germline V gene has CDR1 SGHTA and CDR2 FQGTGA. The CDR3 loop is CASSFQGRLTEAFF. CDR3 nucleotide sequence: TGTGCCAGCAGCTTCCAGGGGAGGCTCACTGAAGCTTTCTTT.

In its sample, this clonotype was seen a few times. J is TRBJ2-2 and V is TRBV5-5; D perhaps matches TRBD1 (5 bases). This CDR3 has 15 residues. The ends were cut back, 2 bases at V and 2 bases at J, with 10 bases in the middle. Germline V gene sequence: CDR1 SGHKS, CDR2 YYEKEE (reference sequence). Written as DNA, the CDR3 is TGTGCCAGCAGCTTCTGGCAGGGAAACACCGGGGAGCTGTTTTTT. Its translation: CASSFWQGNTGELFF.

This clonotype showed up just a few times. The chain links TRBV6-6 to TRBJ2-5; tentative D call: TRBD2 (6 bases). Germline V gene data show CDR1 as MNHNY and CDR2 as SVGAGI (reference sequence). The germline V and J ends were trimmed by 6 bases and 3 bases, with 17 bases remaining between them. This CDR3 has 15 residues. This CDR3 reads CASRPPGTREETQYF. As DNA, the CDR3 is TGTGCCAGCAGGCCCCCCGGGACTCGAGAAGAGACCCAGTACTTC.

This clonotype was seen more than once but under ten times. J is TRBJ1-2 and V is TRBV7-9, with unresolved D. The ends were cut back, 5 bases at V and 4 bases at J, with 26 bases in the middle. The CDR3 covers 18 residues. Germline V CDR1 and CDR2: SEHNR, FQNEAQ (reference sequence). CDR3 DNA sequence: TGTGCCAGCAGCCCTCGGGCCCCCCGAGGCTCCGCCTTCTATGGCTACACCTTC. This encodes CASSPRAPRGSAFYGYTF.

V and J are TRBV5-1 and TRBJ1-1, with D hard to call. Germline V gene data show CDR1 as SGHRS and CDR2 as YFSETQ. The germline V and J ends were trimmed by 0 bases and 7 bases, with 10 bases remaining between them. CDR3 size: 13 residues. CDR3 DNA sequence: TGCGCCAGCAGCTTGGACCCGGGAGGTGAAGCTTTCTTT. Encoded protein: CASSLDPGGEAFF.

The V gene is TRBV20-1, the J gene TRBJ2-5; D gene ambiguous. CDR1 is DFQATT, CDR2 SNEGSKA, per germline (reference sequence). The V end lost 5 bases, the J end lost 5 bases, and 15 bases lay between the germline ends. There are 13 residues in the CDR3. DNA for the CDR3: TGCAGTGCTTCGAAAGTGGGTTTGGAGACCCAGTACTTC. Translation: CSASKVGLETQYF.

This clonotype was counted a few times. CDR3 protein: CASSYSPGLEFPQETQYF. The CDR3 bases are TGTGCCAGCAGTTACTCCCCGGGACTAGAGTTCCCCCAAGAGACCCAGTACTTC. The chain employs TRBV6-5 and TRBJ2-5; 8 bases match TRBD2. The germline gives CDR1 MNHEY, CDR2 SVGAGI. This CDR3 is built from 18 residues. J lost 1 base, V lost 0 bases, and 10 bases had no gene match.

This clonotype was recorded a few times. This chain links TRBV6-4 with TRBJ2-1; D possibly uses TRBD1 or TRBD2 (5 bases each). V was clipped by 0 bases and J by 2 bases, with 8 bases between them. The germline V gene has CDR1 MRHNA and CDR2 SNTAGT. This CDR3 is built from 15 residues. CDR3 DNA: TGTGCCAGCAGTGACTCGGGGCGGGCCTACAATGAGCAGTTCTTC. Its protein is CASSDSGRAYNEQFF.

The V call is TRBV6-5, the J call TRBJ1-2; D might be TRBD1 (6 bases). The CDR3 covers 11 residues. V lost 8 bases and J 8 bases, leaving 12 bases between the germline ends. CDR1 is MNHEY and CDR2 is SVGAGI in the germline V gene. The DNA of the CDR3 is TGTGCCAGCCGAACAAGGGGGGGCTACACCTTC. Residues: CASRTRGGYTF.

The J gene is TRBJ2-2, the V gene TRBV24-1; the match to TRBD1 covers 10 bases. Trimming at V came to 4 bases and at J to 1 base, leaving 5 bases not matched to a gene. This CDR3 comprises 17 residues. Germline-derived CDR1 and CDR2 are KGHDR and SFDVKD. This CDR3 is CATSDPGTGENTGELFF. CDR3 in DNA: TGTGCCACCAGTGACCCTGGGACAGGGGAGAACACCGGGGAGCTGTTTTTT.